The present T cell receptor (beta chain) was sequenced within a study of T cell responses to AZD1222 COVID-19 vaccine (dated by TCRdb to 2020 to 2022). Describing the broader study: A total of more than 230 trial participants underwent TCR sequencing, of whom around 210 had received two doses of AZD1222 and roughly 26 had received two doses of the MenACWY control vaccine. Trial participants were enrolled by age into subgroups of 18-55, 56-69 and 70-plus years, and around 150, 28 and 57 TCR-sequenced participants, respectively, were included in these subgroups. The paper's findings and limits, for the study overall: The 56-69-year group was small, and its depth increase did not reach significance, likely because of low power. Most participants were white British and females outnumbered males, and the authors suggested that clonal diversity may have been underestimated. CD4 TCRs associated with the vaccine covered the entire spike protein, and the dominant responses were in regions 160-218 and 743-854. A significant rise in spike-specific TCR breadth and depth was observed after two AZD1222 doses relative to day 0 and relative to MenACWY recipients. Reportedly, close to half of the unique spike-specific TCRs recognized epitopes lying outside the regions that are mutated in the B.1.351 and B.1.1.7 variants. Only six or seven AZD1222 recipients were SARS-CoV-2 seropositive at baseline, limiting conclusions about previously exposed vaccinees. Because no day 14 peak-response samples were available, the repertoires could be characterized only after the peak T cell response.

The time point label, read with the paper, signifies: about 28 days (+/-7) after the second vaccine dose. AZD1222 recipients given second doses at about 4 weeks or at about 12 weeks were pooled, since spike-specific TCR depth and breadth were not found to differ between the two schedules. Samples from vaccinated people were obtained from the UK trials COV001 and COV002, which included a single-blind randomized controlled phase 2/3 trial of AZD1222 (ChAdOx1 nCoV-19) in healthy adults. For TCRbeta chain sequencing, PBMC samples were collected from trial participants at day 0 and at day 28 after the second dose. The CDR3 regions of human TCRbeta chains were subjected to immunosequencing. The study's processing was this. Repertoire TCRs were matched against a reference library of SARS-CoV-2-specific TCRs generated with the MIRA antigen-specificity platform. Breadth meant the fraction of unique TCRs that were SARS-CoV-2-associated, whereas depth meant the fraction of total T cells that were SARS-CoV-2-associated. Using the MIRA data, each spike-specific TCR was assigned both to the spike region to which the TCR was reactive and to a CD4 or CD8 class. Log10-transformed breadth and depth values were compared by one-way ANOVA with Sidak's multiple comparisons tests. The table comes from immuneACCESS by way of TCRdb, which keeps in-frame sequences with V and J called. Part of the clones is missing from these tables; in studies checked, under half for an unresolved V gene and the rest for unknown reasons. V and J calls plus clone size are reproduced from that table; the DNA served to infer D and trimming. A total of fewer than 120,000 clones appear in this sample, about 87% of them only once. Jointly, the top ten make up approximately 15% of the sample.

The table lists this clone with a few counts. Its antigen remains undetermined. There are no base qualities to consult, and no much larger clone falls within one base. The CDR3 numbers 15 residues from cysteine through phenylalanine. Only the CDR3 part of the read is kept: 45 bases, read in frame from the first base. The germline V gene specifies MDHEN as CDR1 and SYDVKM as CDR2. The junction carries 14 bases between V and J, which are trimmed by 7 bases and 1 base respectively. The material sequenced was peripheral blood, taken 28 days after the second AZD1222 dose. The clonotype comes from an adult who received the AZD1222 COVID-19 vaccine. This sequence uses TRBV28 and TRBJ1-5; 5 matching bases give a weak D call of TRBD1. The CDR3 in this case is CASTFIWGSNQPQHF. The nucleotide sequence reads TGTGCCAGCACTTTTATCTGGGGCAGCAATCAGCCCCAGCATTTT.